This is a list of T cell receptor beta chains from one sample in a study of blood T cell repertoires in COVID-19. Assay used: immunoSEQ multiplex PCR; TCRdb lists only in-frame clones, some missing. The sample shows roughly 120,000 clones, 60% to 85% of them seen only once. The sample was peripheral blood. These receptors were collected from a man between 65 and 79 years old with acute or convalescent COVID-19. The CDR3 runs from the conserved cysteine through the conserved F or W. The D gene is left open where the match is weak. Rows may omit the clone size; those that give it use once, few, many or a size class.

.	TRBJ2-3	.	TRBV13	TGTGCCAGCAGCTTCAGAGATACGCAGTATTTT	CASSFRDTQYF
.	TRBJ2-7	.	TRBV29-1	TGCAGCGTTGAAGGGCAGGGGCTCTACGAGCAGTACTTC	CSVEGQGLYEQYF
.	TRBJ2-3	TRBD2	TRBV3-1/TRBV3-2	TGTGCCAGCAAGGGGACTAGCGGGACCCTGGGTACGCAGTATTTT	CASKGTSGTLGTQYF
.	TRBJ2-2	.	TRBV30	TGTGCCTGGAGTGTCTCAGTGACCGGGGAGCTGTTTTTT	CAWSVSVTGELFF
.	TRBJ1-6	.	TRBV5-4	TGTGCCAGCAGCTTGATGGGCAACAATTCACCCCTCCACTTT	CASSLMGNNSPLHF
.	TRBJ2-7	TRBD1	TRBV7-2	TGTGCCAGCAGCTTAAGACAGGGACCCTCCTACGAGCAGTACTTC	CASSLRQGPSYEQYF
.	TRBJ2-1	.	TRBV6-2/TRBV6-3	TGTGCCAGCAGTTACCGCCCCCAAGCGGATGAGCAGTTCTTC	CASSYRPQADEQFF
.	TRBJ2-5	TRBD1	TRBV29-1	TGCAGCCAGGCACAGGGGTCCGAGACCCAGTACTTC	CSQAQGSETQYF
.	TRBJ1-5	TRBD1	TRBV27	TGTGCCAGCAGTCTGACAGGGCTGCAGCCCCAGCATTTT	CASSLTGLQPQHF
.	TRBJ1-1	.	TRBV10-2	TGCGCCAGCAGTGGGAACCTCGGGGGGTCTGAAGCTTTCTTT	CASSGNLGGSEAFF
.	TRBJ2-5	.	TRBV2	TGTGCCAGCAACCAAGGGGGGGCTGGGGAGACCCAGTACTTC	CASNQGGAGETQYF
.	TRBJ1-2	TRBD1	TRBV5-5	TGTGCCAGCAGCTTGGCGGTGACAGGGGGCAAACCCTATGGCTACACCTTC	CASSLAVTGGKPYGYTF
.	TRBJ2-7	TRBD2	TRBV9	TGTGCCAGCAGCGAGGGGACTAGCGAGCTCTACGAGCAGTACTTC	CASSEGTSELYEQYF
.	TRBJ2-7	TRBD1	TRBV29-1	TGCAGCGGGGGACAGGGAACCTACGAGCAGTACTTC	CSGGQGTYEQYF
.	TRBJ2-5	TRBD2	TRBV5-1	TGCGCCAGTAGCACAACGGGGGGTAAAGAGACCCAGTACTTC	CASSTTGGKETQYF
.	TRBJ1-4	TRBD1	TRBV7-9	TGTGCCAGCAGCACGGGAGGACAGGGTTATGAAAAACTGTTTTTT	CASSTGGQGYEKLFF
.	TRBJ2-1	TRBD2	TRBV4-1	TGCGCCAGCAGCCAAGGGGGGGGACGGAGCTCCTACAATGAGCAGTTCTTC	CASSQGGGRSSYNEQFF
.	TRBJ2-7	TRBD2	TRBV7-8	TGTGCCAGCAGCATAGTACAGGGACTAGACGAGCAGTACTTC	CASSIVQGLDEQYF
.	TRBJ1-6	TRBD1	TRBV10-3	TGTGCCATCAGTGAGTCGAGACAGGGGATAAATAATTCACCCCTCCACTTT	CAISESRQGINNSPLHF
.	TRBJ1-6	.	TRBV5-1	TGCGCCAGCAGCTTGTATCGTTCAGGGGCCAATTCACCCCTCCACTTT	CASSLYRSGANSPLHF
once	TRBJ2-2	TRBD2	TRBV10-3	TGTGCCATCAGTACGAGCGGGGGGGCCTCCGGGGAGCTGTTTTTT	CAISTSGGASGELFF
.	TRBJ2-3	.	TRBV28	TGTGCCAGCAGTAGTGGGGGAGGTGTGGATACGCAGTATTTT	CASSSGGGVDTQYF
.	TRBJ2-1	TRBD2	TRBV5-1	TGCGCCAGCAGCTGGGAGGGAGCACCGAGCTCCTACAATGAGCAGTTCTTC	CASSWEGAPSSYNEQFF
.	TRBJ2-3	TRBD2	TRBV4-3	TGCGCCAGCAGCCAAGAGTATGCGAGCGGGGGGACCACAGATACGCAGTATTTT	CASSQEYASGGTTDTQYF
.	TRBJ2-1	.	TRBV4-1	TGCGCCAGCAGCCAAGGCCTAGCAGGTTACAATGAGCAGTTCTTC	CASSQGLAGYNEQFF
.	TRBJ1-2	.	TRBV5-1	TGCGCCAGCAGCTTGTTCCAGGGACTAGCTAACTATGGCTACACCTTC	CASSLFQGLANYGYTF
.	TRBJ2-1	TRBD2	TRBV5-8	TGTGCCAGCAGCACGGGACTAGCGGGAGGGCCAGGAGAGCAGTTCTTC	CASSTGLAGGPGEQFF
.	TRBJ2-1	.	TRBV24-1	TGTGCCACCAGTTCTAGAGCTGACTACAATGAGCAGTTCTTC	CATSSRADYNEQFF
.	TRBJ1-4	.	TRBV3-1/TRBV3-2	TGTGCCAGCCGAAGTGAGGGAACTAATGAAAAACTGTTTTTT	CASRSEGTNEKLFF
.	TRBJ1-2	.	TRBV7-9	TGTGCCAGCAGCTTCCATACCCCAGGGGAGGGCTATGGCTACACCTTC	CASSFHTPGEGYGYTF
.	TRBJ1-2	TRBD1	TRBV7-2	TGTGCCAGCAGCCAGTTGGGACAGGGATTCTATGGCTACACCTTC	CASSQLGQGFYGYTF